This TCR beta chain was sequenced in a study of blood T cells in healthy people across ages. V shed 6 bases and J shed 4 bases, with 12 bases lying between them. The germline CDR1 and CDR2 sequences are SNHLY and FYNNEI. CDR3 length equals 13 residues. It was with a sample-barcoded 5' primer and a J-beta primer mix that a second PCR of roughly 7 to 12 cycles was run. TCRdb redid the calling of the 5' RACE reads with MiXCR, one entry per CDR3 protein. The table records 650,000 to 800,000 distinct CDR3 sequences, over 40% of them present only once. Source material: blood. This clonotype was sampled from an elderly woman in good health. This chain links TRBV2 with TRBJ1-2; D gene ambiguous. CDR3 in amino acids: CASRRGIFYGYTF. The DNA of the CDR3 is TGTGCCAGCAGACGAGGGATTTTCTATGGCTACACCTTC.